These T cell receptor beta chains were read from a single sample in a study of beta chain features in type 1 diabetes. Data came from immunoSEQ multiplex PCR; TCRdb stores just in-frame clones and leaves some out. The sample includes 65,000 to 85,000 clones, approximately 47% of them seen just once. Sample: central memory CD4+ T cells from blood. These receptors were collected from a man in his thirties or forties with type 1 diabetes. CDR3s include the opening cysteine and the closing phenylalanine or tryptophan. Each record gives: CDR3 DNA, CDR3 protein, D gene, V gene, J gene, clone size. A D gene is named only where the DNA matches it firmly. Size values are once, few and many counts, or a class for expanded clones, and some rows have none.

TGTGCCAGTAGTATACAGGGAGGATGGACTGAAGCTTTCTTT,CASSIQGGWTEAFF,NA,TRBV19,TRBJ1-1,NA
TGTGCCATCACAAATATAGCGGGAGGGCAAGGGGCCGGAGATACGCAGTATTTT,CAITNIAGGQGAGDTQYF,TRBD2,TRBV10-3,TRBJ2-3,many
TGTGCCAGCTCACAGACTAGCGGGGGGAACACCGGGGAGCTGTTTTTT,CASSQTSGGNTGELFF,TRBD2,TRBV18,TRBJ2-2,NA
TGCGCCAGCAGCTTGGGGGACAGGGCCCTTGGGTACTTC,CASSLGDRALGYF,TRBD1,TRBV5-1,TRBJ2-7,few
TGTGCCAGCAGTGTAGGACTGTCGGGGGAGCAGTTCTTC,CASSVGLSGEQFF,NA,TRBV2,TRBJ2-1,few
TGTGCCACCAGCATCGCCGGGAGGGGATACGAGCAGTACTTC,CATSIAGRGYEQYF,TRBD2,TRBV15,TRBJ2-7,few
TGCGCCAGCAGCCAAGAATCGGGGTATGGCTACACCTTC,CASSQESGYGYTF,NA,TRBV4-1,TRBJ1-2,NA
TGTGCCACCAGTCAATTTGGCGGGGCGGGCGTCCCAGATACGCAGTATTTT,CATSQFGGAGVPDTQYF,NA,TRBV15,TRBJ2-3,NA
TGCGCCAGCAGCCCTGGACAGGACTCCCGGAGACTGTTTTTT,CASSPGQDSRRLFF,TRBD1,TRBV4-1,TRBJ1-4,NA
TGTGCCAGCAGCCAAGTCTCGGGGGGGTCCTACAATGAGCAGTTCTTC,CASSQVSGGSYNEQFF,TRBD2,TRBV4-2,TRBJ2-1,medium-sized
TGTGCTAGCAGCCCCGACCTTGGAGCCGGGGAGCTGTTTTTT,CASSPDLGAGELFF,NA,TRBV7-7,TRBJ2-2,few
TGTGCCAGCAGCTCTCCTTCCAGGCTAACTTCCTACGAGCAGTACTTC,CASSSPSRLTSYEQYF,NA,TRBV5-6,TRBJ2-7,few
TGTGCCAGCAGCTCCCAGTATGGCTACACCTTC,CASSSQYGYTF,NA,TRBV7-2,TRBJ1-2,NA
TGTGCCAGCAGTGCCCTGGGGACAGGGGGTTACACTGAAGCTCTCTTT,CASSALGTGGYTEALF,TRBD1,TRBV6-1,TRBJ1-1,once
TGTGCCAGTAGTATAGCGACAGATACGCAGTATTTT,CASSIATDTQYF,NA,TRBV19,TRBJ2-3,NA
TGTGCCAGCAGCCAAGCCCTAGCGGGAGTGGTCACCGGGGAGCTGTTTTTT,CASSQALAGVVTGELFF,TRBD2,TRBV4-2,TRBJ2-2,NA
TGTGCCAGCAGCCAGCTAGGCGGGGGAACTAATGAAAAACTGTTTTTT,CASSQLGGGTNEKLFF,NA,TRBV7-2,TRBJ1-4,few
TGTGCCAGCAGCCCCAACCCGGGGAGCGGTACTGAAGCTTTCTTT,CASSPNPGSGTEAFF,NA,TRBV5-6,TRBJ1-1,NA
TGTGCCAGCAGCTTAGGTTCGTCAGGGACCGGGGAGCTGTTTTTT,CASSLGSSGTGELFF,NA,TRBV7-9,TRBJ2-2,NA
TGTGCCAGTAGTATCATCGGTGACTATGGCTACACCTTC,CASSIIGDYGYTF,NA,TRBV19,TRBJ1-2,few
TGTGCCAGCAGCTTGGGGGCAGCCTACGAGCAGTACTTC,CASSLGAAYEQYF,NA,TRBV5-6,TRBJ2-7,NA
TGTGCCAGCACGCGCGGAGGGGCGGTTTGGGAGACCCAGTACTTC,CASTRGGAVWETQYF,NA,TRBV9,TRBJ2-5,few
TGCAGCGTTGCCTCACAGGGGGAGACCCAGTACTTC,CSVASQGETQYF,TRBD1,TRBV29-1,TRBJ2-5,few
TGTGCCAGCAGACGGGGGACAGGGGGCCTCAACGAGCAGTACTTC,CASRRGTGGLNEQYF,TRBD1,TRBV6-5,TRBJ2-7,NA
TGCGCCAGCAGCTTGCAGGAAAGCTCCTATAATTCACCCCTCCACTTT,CASSLQESSYNSPLHF,NA,TRBV5-1,TRBJ1-6,NA
TGTGCCAGCAGACTAGCCAGCGGGGGGGATTCACCCCTCCACTTT,CASRLASGGDSPLHF,NA,TRBV6-1,TRBJ1-6,NA
TGTGCCACCAGCAGACCCGGGACAGGGAGCTATGGCTACACCTTC,CATSRPGTGSYGYTF,TRBD1,TRBV15,TRBJ1-2,few
TGTGCCAGCAGTTTGGGACAGGGCCCCTCCTACGAGCAGTACTTC,CASSLGQGPSYEQYF,TRBD1,TRBV28,TRBJ2-7,NA
TGTGCCAGCAGTCTCCGACTAGCGGTAAGCGATGAGCAGTTCTTC,CASSLRLAVSDEQFF,TRBD2,TRBV27,TRBJ2-1,NA
TGTGCCTGGGGACAGGGGGGAAATGAAAAACTGTTTTTT,CAWGQGGNEKLFF,TRBD1,TRBV30,TRBJ1-4,few
TGTGCCAGCTCACCACCCGGGGCAGGGGGCTTGAACACTGAAGCTTTCTTT,CASSPPGAGGLNTEAFF,TRBD1,TRBV18,TRBJ1-1,few
TGTGCCAGCAGCCCCAGTCGGGACACTGAAGCTTTCTTT,CASSPSRDTEAFF,NA,TRBV7-2,TRBJ1-1,NA
TGTGCCAGCAGTGTCGGCGGGTATGTCGCCATTCAGTACTTC,CASSVGGYVAIQYF,NA,TRBV2,TRBJ2-4,NA
TGTGCCAGCAGTGATCCAGGGTCCTCTGGGGCCAACGTCCTGACTTTC,CASSDPGSSGANVLTF,NA,TRBV25-1,TRBJ2-6,NA
TGTGCCTGGAGCCCGGGACAGGGAATTTCCGAGCAGTACTTC,CAWSPGQGISEQYF,TRBD1,TRBV30,TRBJ2-7,NA
TGTGCCTGGACTGGGGGGGATCGGACCTACAATGAGCAGTTCTTC,CAWTGGDRTYNEQFF,TRBD2,TRBV30,TRBJ2-1,NA
TGCAGCGTTCTCCGGGACAGGGACGGCGGCGAGCAGTACTTC,CSVLRDRDGGEQYF,TRBD1,TRBV29-1,TRBJ2-7,NA
TGCGCCAGCAGTGACGGGGGTTTGGCCACTGAAGCTTTCTTT,CASSDGGLATEAFF,NA,TRBV10-2,TRBJ1-1,NA
TGTGCCAGCAGCTGGACTAGCGGGAGGGCCAAGGAGACCCAGTACTTC,CASSWTSGRAKETQYF,TRBD2,TRBV5-4,TRBJ2-5,NA
TGTGCCAGCAGAGAACTGACGGGAGGGTGGGACAATGAGCAGTTCTTC,CASRELTGGWDNEQFF,TRBD2,TRBV6-1,TRBJ2-1,NA
TGCGCCAGCAGCTCACTAGCGGGAGGAGCGACAGATACGCAGTATTTT,CASSSLAGGATDTQYF,TRBD2,TRBV5-1,TRBJ2-3,few
TGTGCCAGCAGGGGACAGGGGGTTTCTGGGGAGCTGTTTTTT,CASRGQGVSGELFF,TRBD1,TRBV19,TRBJ2-2,NA
TGTGCCTGGAGTGTATCAGGGAGGAATCAGCCCCAGCATTTT,CAWSVSGRNQPQHF,NA,TRBV30,TRBJ1-5,NA
TGTGCCAGCAGCGGGAGGACAGGGGGGACTGAAGCTTTCTTT,CASSGRTGGTEAFF,TRBD1,TRBV11-3,TRBJ1-1,few
TGTGCCAGCAGCCAAGATCTTACCGGGGGCTCCTACGAGCAGTACTTC,CASSQDLTGGSYEQYF,NA,TRBV4-2,TRBJ2-7,NA
TGTGCCAGTAGTATGCGGGACGGCGGTTATTCAAGCTCCTACGAGCAGTACTTC,CASSMRDGGYSSSYEQYF,NA,TRBV19,TRBJ2-7,NA
TGTGCCAGCAGCTTGGCCCAGGATGCCCATCAGCCCCAGCATTTT,CASSLAQDAHQPQHF,NA,TRBV5-5,TRBJ1-5,NA
TGTGCCAGCAGCCCTATAGTCATGAACACTGAAGCTTTCTTT,CASSPIVMNTEAFF,NA,TRBV7-2,TRBJ1-1,NA
TGTGCCAGCAGCTCCCTGGACAGGGGATCCTACGAGCAGTACTTC,CASSSLDRGSYEQYF,TRBD1,TRBV5-4,TRBJ2-7,few
TGTGCCAGCAGCCAATTACGGGACACCGGGGAGCTGTTTTTT,CASSQLRDTGELFF,NA,TRBV14,TRBJ2-2,NA